These 31 T cell receptor beta chains share one sample of origin, sequenced in a study of early T cells in non-severe SARS-CoV-2 infection. TCRdb passed the 5' RACE reads through MiXCR, listing each CDR3 protein once. The table shows 25,000 to 30,000 distinct CDR3 sequences, with about 4.2% occurring only once. The sequenced material came from whole blood. The receptors derive from an adult who was a healthcare worker with PCR-confirmed SARS-CoV-2 infection or an uninfected control (not recorded which).

The sample holds many counts of this clonotype. The rearrangement links TRBV5-1 to TRBJ2-1, with unresolved D. The V gene's germline CDR1 is SGHRS and CDR2 YFSETQ. The V end was cut by 6 bases, the J end by 0 bases, with 13 bases between. This CDR3 is built from 15 residues. The CDR3 DNA sequence: TGCGCCAGCACCATTCAGGAGAGCTCCTACAATGAGCAGTTCTTC. This sequence encodes CASTIQESSYNEQFF. Based on the CDR3 plus reference TRBV5-1 and TRBJ2-1, the full variable domain is KAGVTQTPRYLIKTRGQQVTLSCSPISGHRSVSWYQQTPGQGLQFLFEYFSETQRNKGNFPGRFSGRQFSNSRSEMNVSTLELGDSALYLCASTIQESSYNEQFFGPGTRLTVL.

This clonotype was seen at least ten times. The gene calls are TRBV29-1 and TRBJ2-2; 10 bases agree with TRBD1. The ends lost 6 bases at V and 5 bases at J; junction bases unmatched: 9. From germline, CDR1 is SQVTM and CDR2 ANQGSEA. The CDR3 loop spans 15 amino acids. This CDR3 reads CSVDTGTGETGELFF. Here the CDR3 DNA reads TGCAGCGTGGACACCGGGACAGGGGAAACCGGGGAGCTGTTTTTT.

This clonotype was seen at least ten times. V and J are TRBV5-1 and TRBJ1-4, with D uncertain. The V end lost 5 bases, the J end lost 8 bases, and 16 bases lay between the germline ends. The CDR3 consists of 14 residues. The germline V gene has CDR1 SGHRS and CDR2 YFSETQ. CDR3 protein: CASSPRSGKEKLFF. CDR3 DNA: TGCGCCAGCAGTCCTCGGAGCGGGAAGGAAAAACTGTTTTTT.

This clonotype was found many times. This chain joins TRBV3-1 and TRBJ1-3, with D unresolved. V was cut by 7 bases and J by 1 base, with 11 bases left in between. The CDR3 is 14 residues long. Germline CDR1 LGHDT, CDR2 YNNKEL (reference sequence). The CDR3 DNA follows: TGTGCCAGCACCTCTACATTGTCTGGAAACACCATATATTTT. Translating gives CASTSTLSGNTIYF. The entire variable domain, with the rest obtained from reference TRBV3-1 and TRBJ1-3, is as follows: DTAVSQTPKYLVTQMGNDKSIKCEQNLGHDTMYWYKQDSKKFLKIMFSYNNKELIINETVPNRFSPKSPDKAHLNLHINSLELGDSAVYFCASTSTLSGNTIYFGEGSWLTVV.

This clonotype was detected only a few times. This chain links TRBV20-1 with TRBJ1-6, with TRBD1 as a possible D gene (6 bases). The CDR3 runs 14 residues. V was shortened by 6 bases and J by 7 bases, with 16 bases between the two germline ends. CDR1 and CDR2 (germline): DFQATT, SNEGSKA (reference sequence). The chain's CDR3 is CSATTGGRNSPLHF. DNA for the CDR3: TGCAGTGCCACGACAGGCGGGCGAAATTCACCCCTCCACTTT.

This clonotype was seen many times. The rearrangement uses TRBV7-9 and TRBJ2-7; TRBD2 agrees at 11 bases. There are 16 residues in the CDR3. CDR1 and CDR2 from the germline V gene are SEHNR and FQNEAQ (reference sequence). The trim removed 5 bases at V and 6 bases at J, leaving 12 bases unmatched. CDR3 bases: TGTGCCAGCAGCCGAGGACTAGCGGGTACCCAAACCGAGCAGTACTTC. Its translation: CASSRGLAGTQTEQYF.

This clonotype was observed at least ten times. This chain joins TRBV20-1 and TRBJ2-5; D gene ambiguous. The germline gives CDR1 DFQATT, CDR2 SNEGSKA (reference sequence). Trimming removed 3 bases at V and 5 bases at J, with 10 bases between. The CDR3 runs to 12 residues. This chain's CDR3 is CSASRTEETQYF. The CDR3 nucleotides are TGCAGTGCTAGCAGAACGGAGGAGACCCAGTACTTC.

This clonotype showed up just a few times. The chain has TRBV25-1 and TRBJ2-1, with D perhaps matching TRBD2 (6 bases). Trimming took off 4 bases at V and 7 bases at J, with 11 bases between the two ends. The CDR3 extends over 13 amino acids. Germline V gene sequence: CDR1 MGHDK, CDR2 SYGVNS. The CDR3 region is CASSASALNEQFF. CDR3 nucleotide sequence: TGTGCCAGCAGTGCTAGCGCCCTAAATGAGCAGTTCTTC.

The chain carries TRBV2 and TRBJ2-1; perhaps TRBD2 as D (5 bases). Trimming took off 7 bases at V and 7 bases at J, with 14 bases between the two ends. In germline, CDR1 is SNHLY, CDR2 FYNNEI. The CDR3 runs 13 residues. CDR3 amino acids: CASMLGLRNEQFF. The CDR3 DNA sequence: TGTGCCAGCATGCTAGGACTGAGGAATGAGCAGTTCTTC.

This clonotype was detected ten times or more. V and J are TRBV19 and TRBJ2-7; D uncertain. This CDR3 contains 12 residues. V was pared by 6 bases and J by 6 bases, with 12 bases between. From germline, CDR1 is LNHDA and CDR2 SQIVND (reference sequence). CDR3 protein: CASSHRGAEQYF. Here the CDR3 DNA reads TGTGCCAGTAGCCACCGTGGCGCCGAGCAGTACTTC.

This clonotype appeared many times. The chain is built from TRBV4-1 and TRBJ2-7; D is perhaps TRBD2 (5 bases). From germline, CDR1 is MGHRA and CDR2 YSYEKL. Trimming took off 0 bases at V and 6 bases at J, with 15 bases between the two ends. The CDR3 is 15 amino acids. This CDR3 is CASSQDVGQRAEQYF. CDR3 bases: TGCGCCAGCAGCCAAGATGTTGGCCAGAGGGCCGAGCAGTACTTC.

A few counts support this clonotype. The chain carries TRBV2 and TRBJ2-1; 8 bases match TRBD2. Germline trimming cut 7 bases from V and 3 bases from J; bases unmatched to any gene: 5. The CDR3 length is 14 residues. In germline, CDR1 is SNHLY, CDR2 FYNNEI. The CDR3 region is CASNPAGVYNEQFF. CDR3 sequence (DNA): TGTGCCAGCAACCCAGCGGGGGTCTACAATGAGCAGTTCTTC.

This clonotype was observed many times. The rearrangement joins TRBV12-3 or TRBV12-4 to TRBJ2-3, with TRBD2 matching over 15 bases. V gave up 6 bases and J gave up 2 bases; unmatched junction bases: 6. This CDR3 spans 17 amino acids. The CDR3 reads CASSPGTSGGYTDTQYF. Here the CDR3 DNA reads TGTGCCAGCAGCCCCGGGACTAGCGGGGGGTACACAGATACGCAGTATTTT.

J is TRBJ2-3 and V is TRBV6-5; D might be TRBD1 (5 bases). The CDR3 runs to 15 residues. V lost 10 bases and J lost 1, with 18 bases in between. The germline V gene encodes CDR1 MNHEY and CDR2 SVGAGI. The CDR3: CATHAERGRTDTQYF. The CDR3 bases are TGTGCCACACACGCAGAAAGGGGCCGCACAGATACGCAGTATTTT.

At least ten counts were recorded for this clonotype. The chain joins TRBV27 to TRBJ2-4, with a tentative D call TRBD1 (5 bases). V dropped 5 bases and J dropped 0 bases, with 8 bases sitting between them. CDR3 length: 14 amino acids. Germline loops: CDR1 MNHEY, CDR2 SMNVEV (reference sequence). The CDR3 DNA reads TGTGCCAGCAGTGAACAGGTAGCCAAAAACATTCAGTACTTC. It translates to CASSEQVAKNIQYF.

This clonotype was seen many times. This chain joins TRBV10-3 and TRBJ2-1; D possibly corresponds to TRBD2 (6 bases). Germline V gene lookup returns CDR1 ENHRY and CDR2 SYGVKD. V was clipped by 2 bases and J by 4 bases, with 12 bases between them. The CDR3 runs 15 residues. The CDR3 here is CAISERPEGYNEQFF. In DNA form, the CDR3 reads TGTGCCATCAGTGAGAGGCCGGAGGGGTACAATGAGCAGTTCTTC.

The rearrangement uses TRBV27 and TRBJ2-1; no definite D call. The length of the CDR3 is 15 residues. The germline gives CDR1 MNHEY, CDR2 SMNVEV (reference sequence). Trimming pared 6 bases from V and 0 bases from J, leaving 12 bases between. The chain's CDR3 is CASSGYVSSYNEQFF. CDR3 nucleotides: TGTGCCAGCAGCGGGTATGTTAGCTCCTACAATGAGCAGTTCTTC.

This clonotype was counted at least ten times. This chain links TRBV18 with TRBJ2-5; no definite D call. This CDR3 is 15 amino acids long. The germline V gene has CDR1 KGHSH and CDR2 LQKENI. The V and J ends lost 1 base and 0 bases respectively, with 9 bases between them. The CDR3: CASSPLVGYQETQYF. The CDR3 DNA reads as TGTGCCAGCTCACCACTAGTGGGGTACCAAGAGACCCAGTACTTC. The full variable domain, with the rest looked up from reference TRBV18 and TRBJ2-5, is NAGVMQNPRHLVRRRGQEARLRCSPMKGHSHVYWYRQLPEEGLKFMVYLQKENIIDESGMPKERFSAEFPKEGPSILRIQQVVRGDSAAYFCASSPLVGYQETQYFGPGTRLLVL.

J is TRBJ1-1 and V is TRBV10-3; the D gene is possibly TRBD1 (6 bases). From germline, CDR1 is ENHRY and CDR2 SYGVKD. V lost 6 bases, J lost 3 bases, and 14 bases lay in between. The CDR3 runs to 14 residues. This chain's CDR3 is CAIRGGGDDTEAFF. DNA for the CDR3: TGTGCCATCAGGGGGGGCGGAGATGACACTGAAGCTTTCTTT.

This clonotype was seen at least ten times. J is TRBJ2-7 and V is TRBV3-1; possible D gene TRBD2, 6 bases. The CDR3 is made up of 13 amino acids. Trimming removed 8 bases at V and 7 bases at J, with 18 bases between. Germline assignment: CDR1 LGHDT and CDR2 YNNKEL (reference sequence). The chain's CDR3 is CASRTGKGGEQYF. The CDR3 DNA is TGTGCCAGCCGGACTGGAAAGGGAGGTGAGCAGTACTTC.

V usage is TRBV29-1 and J usage is TRBJ2-5; tentatively, D is TRBD1 (6 bases). The CDR3 is made up of 14 amino acids. Looked up from germline, CDR1 is SQVTM and CDR2 is ANQGSEA. The germline V and J ends were trimmed by 6 bases and 0 bases, with 14 bases remaining between them. The CDR3 sequence is CSVTGTLHQETQYF. CDR3 in DNA: TGCAGCGTCACCGGGACACTACACCAAGAGACCCAGTACTTC.

This clonotype was picked up many times. The J gene is TRBJ1-1, the V gene TRBV10-3; D gene uncertain. Germline V lookup: CDR1 ENHRY, CDR2 SYGVKD. CDR3 length equals 14 residues. Trimming took off 6 bases at V and 1 base at J, with 12 bases between the two ends. CDR3 sequence: CAIRRKTENTEAFF. CDR3 DNA: TGTGCCATCAGGAGGAAGACTGAGAACACTGAAGCTTTCTTT.

The sample holds many counts of this clonotype. The chain links TRBV6-2 or TRBV6-3 to TRBJ2-1, with TRBD2 matching 10 bases. Germline CDR1 MNHEY, CDR2 SVGEGT. The CDR3 is 18 amino acids. With V trimmed by 2 bases and J by 7 bases, 14 bases remained unmatched. As DNA, the CDR3 is TGTGCCAGCAGTTACCAGATCCTTGGACTAGCGGAAGGAAATGAGCAGTTCTTC. Translating it yields CASSYQILGLAEGNEQFF.

The gene calls are TRBV5-1 and TRBJ1-1; D is perhaps TRBD1 (6 bases). Trimming shortened V by 4 bases and J by 6 bases, and 19 bases separated the two germline ends. This CDR3 has 15 residues. Germline CDR1 reads SGHRS; CDR2 reads YFSETQ. The CDR3 is CASSPGAGDGPEAFF. The CDR3 nucleotides are TGCGCCAGCAGCCCGGGGGCGGGGGACGGCCCTGAAGCTTTCTTT.

Here the CDR3 DNA reads TGTGCCAGCAGCGTAGTGGCGGGCACCTACAATGAGCAGTTCTTC. Residues: CASSVVAGTYNEQFF. The chain joins TRBV9 to TRBJ2-1, with TRBD2 as a possible D gene (5 bases). The CDR3 is 15 amino acids. The germline V and J ends were trimmed by 0 bases and 2 bases, with 9 bases remaining between them. The germline V gene has CDR1 SGDLS and CDR2 YYNGEE. The full variable domain, its missing parts supplied by reference TRBV9 and TRBJ2-1, is DSGVTQTPKHLITATGQRVTLRCSPRSGDLSVYWYQQSLDQGLQFLIQYYNGEERAKGNILERFSAQQFPDLHSELNLSSLELGDSALYFCASSVVAGTYNEQFFGPGTRLTVL.

The chain uses TRBV12-3 or TRBV12-4 and TRBJ1-1; D gene ambiguous. Trimming left V 3 bases short and J 7 bases short, with 12 bases between. The CDR3 is made up of 13 amino acids. In nucleotides, the CDR3 is TGTGCCAGCAGTTTTAGGGCGCCCCTTGAAGCTTTCTTT. Translating gives CASSFRAPLEAFF.

This clonotype was counted many times. The DNA of the CDR3 is TGTGCCAGCAGTCCACCGATAAGAGCACCCCTCCACTTT. It encodes CASSPPIRAPLHF. The V and J genes are TRBV28 and TRBJ1-6; D call uncertain. Germline loops: CDR1 MDHEN, CDR2 SYDVKM. V dropped 5 bases and J dropped 11 bases, with 13 bases sitting between them. The CDR3 has 13 amino acids.

This clonotype was recorded many times. The chain couples TRBV9 to TRBJ1-5, with TRBD1 as a possible D gene (6 bases). This CDR3 contains 17 residues. With 2 bases removed from V and 0 bases from J, the gap between germline ends came to 15 bases. Germline V gene data show CDR1 as SGDLS and CDR2 as YYNGEE. CDR3 nucleotide sequence: TGTGCCAGCAGCGTGGACAGCCAGTCCCATAGCAATCAGCCCCAGCATTTT. This encodes CASSVDSQSHSNQPQHF.

J is TRBJ2-6 and V is TRBV2; a weak D match, TRBD1 (5 bases). The V end was cut by 0 bases, the J end by 3 bases, with 15 bases between. CDR1 is SNHLY, CDR2 FYNNEI, per germline. The CDR3 covers 18 residues. This CDR3 is CASSEAGVLRVGANVLTF. For the CDR3, the DNA is TGTGCCAGCAGTGAAGCAGGGGTCCTCAGGGTTGGGGCCAACGTCCTGACTTTC.

This clonotype was counted between two and nine times. The chain's CDR3 is CSVSGGQGADTQYF. CDR3 DNA sequence: TGCAGCGTCTCTGGGGGCCAGGGGGCAGATACGCAGTATTTT. The chain joins TRBV29-1 to TRBJ2-3; 7 bases are shared with TRBD1. The trim removed 6 bases at V and 4 bases at J, leaving 10 bases unmatched. Germline CDR1 and CDR2: SQVTM and ANQGSEA. This CDR3 comprises 14 residues.

This clonotype has at least ten counts. The chain carries TRBV10-1 and TRBJ2-7; 14 bases fit TRBD2. Trimming cost V 5 bases and J 5 bases; bases outside gene matches: 8. The germline CDR1 and CDR2 sequences are WNHNN and SYGVQD (reference sequence). The CDR3 loop spans 16 amino acids. The CDR3 coding sequence is TGCGCCAGCAGTAAGGGACTAGCGGGGGTCGACGACGAGCAGTACTTC. It yields the protein CASSKGLAGVDDEQYF.